What follows are 5 T cell receptor beta chains derived from one specimen sequenced in a study of CD8 T cells in Susac syndrome. An amount of RNA that ranged from roughly 0.45 to 1 ug was reverse transcribed with random hexamers. TCRdb reanalysed the immunoSEQ multiplex PCR reads using MiXCR and keeps one entry per CDR3 protein. The sample carries roughly 180,000 distinct CDR3 sequences, around 94% recorded once. Sequenced sample: CD4+ T cells from PBMCs. Receptors originate from a human donor in good health.

This clonotype was seen more than once but under ten times. The genes are TRBV6-1 and TRBJ2-7; D may correspond to TRBD1 or TRBD2 (5 bases each). CDR1 and CDR2 from the germline V gene are MNHNS and SASEGT. The CDR3 length is 13 residues. V was trimmed by 4 bases and J by 3 bases, leaving 10 bases between them. The CDR3 here is CASSVGTHYEQYF. In DNA form, the CDR3 reads TGTGCCAGCAGTGTTGGGACGCACTACGAGCAGTACTTC.

V and J are TRBV12-3 or TRBV12-4 and TRBJ1-2; TRBD1 aligns across 12 bases. The CDR3 runs to 15 residues. With 5 bases clipped from V and 6 bases from J, the junction kept 7 bases outside the gene matches. The chain's CDR3 is CASSPGDRGQNGYTF. For the CDR3, the DNA is TGTGCCAGCAGTCCAGGGGACAGGGGGCAAAATGGCTACACCTTC.

The V gene is TRBV24-1, the J gene TRBJ2-3; 9 positions agree with TRBD1. There are 14 residues in the CDR3. Germline V lookup: CDR1 KGHDR, CDR2 SFDVKD. After removal of 8 bases from V and 6 bases from J, the junction contained 8 bases not matched to a gene. CDR3 DNA sequence: TGTGCCACCACGCCGGGACAGGGTTACGATACGCAGTATTTT. It specifies CATTPGQGYDTQYF.

This chain uses TRBV11-1 with TRBJ2-1; 11 nucleotides align to TRBD2. V lost 4 bases, J lost 4 bases, and 9 bases stayed unmatched. This CDR3 comprises 17 residues. Germline assignment: CDR1 SGHAT and CDR2 FQDESV (reference sequence). CDR3 loop: CASSWWDLAGGYNEQFF. In nucleotides, the CDR3 is TGTGCCAGCAGCTGGTGGGATCTAGCGGGGGGTTACAATGAGCAGTTCTTC.

The rearrangement uses TRBV5-6 and TRBJ1-6; maybe TRBD1 (6 bases). This CDR3 spans 18 amino acids. The germline CDR1 and CDR2 sequences are SGHDT and YYEEEE. Trimming took off 4 bases at V and 4 bases at J, with 21 bases between the two ends. This CDR3 reads CASSRRDSDRRYNSPLHF. Written as DNA, the CDR3 is TGTGCCAGCAGCCGCAGGGACTCAGACAGGAGGTATAATTCACCCCTCCACTTT.